These T cell receptor beta chains were read from a single sample in a study of CD8 T cells in ankylosing spondylitis. TCRdb called the 5' RACE reads again in MiXCR, with one record for every CDR3 protein. This sample carries around 450,000 distinct CDR3 sequences, about 25% of them seen once, and the ten largest clones take 0.89%. The sample consisted of blood, either unsorted or a sorted T cell fraction (not recorded which). Receptors originate from a male donor with ankylosing spondylitis. CDR3s include the opening cysteine and the closing phenylalanine or tryptophan. The order of the fields is J gene, V gene, CDR3 protein.

J: TRBJ2-2
V: TRBV5-1
CDR3: CASSSQGLAGELFF

J: TRBJ1-5
V: TRBV9
CDR3: CASSLVFIAQPQHF

J: TRBJ2-7
V: TRBV12-3/TRBV12-4
CDR3: CASSPSGINSYEQYF

J: TRBJ2-1
V: TRBV20-1
CDR3: CSAGRSSGAYNEQFF

J: TRBJ2-1
V: TRBV29-1
CDR3: CSVDGTAEQFF

J: TRBJ2-2
V: TRBV11-3
CDR3: CASSPRPGPNTGELFF

J: TRBJ2-2
V: TRBV7-8
CDR3: CASSWTSGHTGELFF

J: TRBJ2-1
V: TRBV5-1
CDR3: CASSIGLAGALYNEQFF

J: TRBJ2-7
V: TRBV15
CDR3: CATSTGDSTYEQYF

J: TRBJ2-7
V: TRBV5-6
CDR3: CASSLASGTSGEQYF

J: TRBJ2-2
V: TRBV4-2
CDR3: CASSRQGGINTGELFF

J: TRBJ1-1
V: TRBV12-3/TRBV12-4
CDR3: CASKVRQGAPEAFF

J: TRBJ1-4
V: TRBV20-1
CDR3: CSARDTGQGDEKLFF

J: TRBJ2-1
V: TRBV5-1
CDR3: CASTQGEGTYNEQFF

J: TRBJ2-3
V: TRBV29-1
CDR3: CSVGDGGDTQYF